Sequencing of this T cell receptor (beta chain) was carried out in a study of blood T cell repertoires in COVID-19. At the level of the study: The United States, Italy and Spain supplied acute and convalescent COVID-19 samples. The analysed material was cDNA or gDNA that came from T cells, B-cell-depleted T cells, or PBMCs.

Germline CDR1 reads SGHVS; CDR2 reads FQNEAQ. The V gene end was trimmed by 4 bases and the J gene end by 5 bases; junction bases not matched to a gene: 15. The CDR3 has 18 amino acids. Per the original data handling: Estimation of nucleated cell counts was performed using reference gene primer amplification. Using immunoSEQ multiplex PCR, the repertoire was profiled, and TCRdb retains in-frame clones only, with some absent. V and J calls and clone size come straight from that table; D and trimming were deduced from the DNA. Of about 110,000 clones in the sample, over 60% were seen once. This TCR derives from a man between 65 and 85 years old with acute or convalescent COVID-19. Sequencing was done on a sample of peripheral blood. The rearrangement links TRBV7-8 to TRBJ2-5, with TRBD2 matching over 11 bases. DNA for the CDR3: TGTGCCAGCAGCTCACGTAGTGGTCTAGCGGGGGGCCGTGAGACCCAGTACTTC. It codes for CASSSRSGLAGGRETQYF.